These T cell receptor beta chains were read from a single sample in a study of blood T cell repertoires in COVID-19. Generated by immunoSEQ multiplex PCR, the TCRdb table keeps only in-frame clones and is missing some. Among 20,000 to 25,000 clones listed, around nine tenths were seen once. The material sequenced was peripheral blood. The source of these receptors is a woman in her 70s with active COVID-19. The CDR3 runs from the conserved cysteine through the conserved F or W. D genes are given only for firm matches. Clone size appears in some rows only: once, few, many, or a class for an expanded clone.

J	V	size	D	CDR3	DNA
TRBJ2-3	TRBV5-1	NA	TRBD2	CASSLGTSTDTQYF	TGCGCCAGCAGCTTGGGGACTAGTACAGATACGCAGTATTTT
TRBJ2-1	TRBV14	NA	NA	CASSLYRDEQFF	TGTGCCAGCAGCTTATACCGGGATGAGCAGTTCTTC
TRBJ2-2	TRBV2	NA	NA	CASSVQGTGELFF	TGTGCCAGCAGTGTACAGGGTACCGGGGAGCTGTTTTTT
TRBJ2-2	TRBV28	NA	TRBD2	CASSRRGGVTGELFF	TGTGCCAGCAGTAGGCGGGGGGGTGTCACCGGGGAGCTGTTTTTT
TRBJ2-1	TRBV7-8	NA	NA	CASSLSFGGSYNEQFF	TGTGCCAGCAGCTTATCGTTCGGGGGCTCCTACAATGAGCAGTTCTTC
TRBJ2-2	TRBV6-4	NA	TRBD1	CASSASGQAGELFF	TGTGCCAGCAGTGCCTCAGGACAGGCCGGGGAGCTGTTTTTT
TRBJ2-3	TRBV19	NA	NA	CASKGQGEPDTQYF	TGTGCCAGTAAGGGACAAGGAGAACCAGATACGCAGTATTTT
TRBJ2-1	TRBV5-1	NA	TRBD2	CASSSGAGGHNEQFF	TGCGCCAGCAGTTCAGGGGCGGGGGGACACAATGAGCAGTTCTTC
TRBJ1-4	TRBV19	NA	TRBD1	CASRDRGSTNEKLFF	TGTGCCAGTCGGGACAGGGGGTCAACTAATGAAAAACTGTTTTTT
TRBJ2-3	TRBV11-2	NA	NA	CASSLVWGRPSDF	TGTGCCAGCAGCTTAGTATGGGGCCGCCCATCGGATTTT
TRBJ1-1	TRBV19	NA	NA	CASRTDTGRAAFF	TGTGCCAGTAGAACAGACACAGGAAGAGCGGCTTTCTTT
TRBJ2-1	TRBV5-1	NA	NA	CASSSRGNNEQFF	TGCGCCAGCAGTTCCAGGGGAAACAATGAGCAGTTCTTC
TRBJ2-7	TRBV10-3	NA	NA	CAISESGSSYEQYF	TGTGCCATCAGTGAAAGTGGGAGCTCCTACGAGCAGTACTTC
TRBJ1-2	TRBV19	NA	TRBD1	CASSRDSYFYGYTF	TGTGCCAGTAGTCGGGACAGTTATTTCTATGGCTACACCTTC
TRBJ2-5	TRBV4-1	NA	TRBD2	CASSSSSSGAETQYF	TGCGCCAGCAGCTCCTCCTCTAGCGGGGCAGAGACCCAGTACTTC
TRBJ1-3	TRBV18	NA	NA	CASSPRTANPSGNTIYF	TGTGCCAGCTCACCACGGACAGCCAACCCCTCTGGAAACACCATATATTTT
TRBJ1-2	TRBV29-1	NA	NA	CSVEVGYGYTF	TGCAGCGTTGAAGTCGGCTATGGCTACACCTTC
TRBJ2-3	TRBV10-3	NA	TRBD1	CAIRDRDRETDTQYF	TGTGCCATCAGGGACCGGGACAGGGAGACAGATACGCAGTATTTT
TRBJ2-2	TRBV7-5	NA	NA	CARSLEHPGDHTGELFF	TGTGCCAGAAGCTTAGAACATCCAGGGGACCACACCGGGGAGCTGTTTTTT
TRBJ1-5	TRBV4-1	NA	NA	CASSQDRNNQPQHF	TGCGCCAGCAGCCAAGACAGAAACAATCAGCCCCAGCATTTT
TRBJ1-6	TRBV7-2	NA	NA	CASSSMASPLHF	TGTGCCAGCAGCTCCATGGCTTCACCCCTCCACTTT
TRBJ1-3	TRBV2	NA	NA	CASSEVAAEDLISGNTIYF	TGTGCCAGCAGTGAAGTAGCGGCGGAGGACCTTATCTCTGGAAACACCATATATTTT
TRBJ2-7	TRBV11-1	NA	NA	CASSLWTVSYEQYF	TGTGCCAGCAGCTTATGGACAGTTTCATACGAGCAGTACTTC
TRBJ1-1	TRBV6-6	NA	TRBD1	CASRLGTAAEAFF	TGTGCCAGCAGACTTGGGACAGCCGCTGAAGCTTTCTTT
TRBJ2-7	TRBV5-6	NA	TRBD2	CASSSLSAPSGGFDEQYF	TGTGCCAGCAGCTCCCTTTCAGCACCTAGCGGGGGGTTCGACGAGCAGTACTTC
TRBJ2-1	TRBV6-4	NA	NA	CASASRGGGEQFF	TGTGCCAGCGCTAGTAGGGGGGGAGGTGAGCAGTTCTTC
TRBJ2-7	TRBV30	NA	NA	CAWSIQGPYEQYF	TGTGCCTGGAGTATCCAGGGGCCCTACGAGCAGTACTTC
TRBJ2-5	TRBV7-7	NA	TRBD2	CASSLFGIGEGETQYF	TGTGCTAGCAGCTTATTCGGTATAGGGGAGGGAGAGACCCAGTACTTC
TRBJ1-1	TRBV5-6	NA	NA	CASSFGHGNTEAFF	TGTGCCAGCAGCTTTGGACACGGAAACACTGAAGCTTTCTTT
TRBJ2-5	TRBV9	NA	TRBD1	CASSISGTGEETQYF	TGTGCCAGCAGCATATCCGGGACAGGGGAAGAGACCCAGTACTTC
TRBJ2-3	TRBV11-3	NA	NA	CASSPGPMPTDTQYF	TGTGCCAGCAGCCCAGGGCCAATGCCGACAGATACGCAGTATTTT
TRBJ1-2	TRBV24-1	NA	NA	CATSGPLQGHGYTF	TGTGCCACCAGTGGGCCACTCCAGGGGCATGGCTACACCTTC
TRBJ2-7	TRBV5-4	NA	NA	CASSLVDEQYF	TGTGCCAGCAGCTTGGTCGACGAGCAGTACTTC
TRBJ2-7	TRBV27	NA	TRBD2	CASSLGGVVEQNEQYF	TGTGCCAGCAGTTTGGGGGGGGTTGTAGAGCAGAACGAGCAGTACTTC
TRBJ2-7	TRBV3-1/TRBV3-2	NA	TRBD1	CASSQGYRGRNF	TGTGCCAGCAGCCAAGGGTACAGGGGGCGGAACTTC
TRBJ2-5	TRBV6-1	NA	TRBD2	CASSEKRGDQETQYF	TGTGCCAGCAGTGAAAAGCGGGGGGACCAAGAGACCCAGTACTTC
TRBJ2-2	TRBV29-1	NA	NA	CSAHRENTGELFF	TGCAGCGCCCACAGGGAGAACACCGGGGAGCTGTTTTTT
TRBJ2-7	TRBV5-4	NA	TRBD2	CASSLAGLTYEQYF	TGTGCCAGCAGCTTGGCGGGACTAACCTACGAGCAGTACTTC
TRBJ2-7	TRBV19	NA	NA	CASSIVSMRATTEQYF	TGTGCCAGTAGTATCGTTTCCATGAGGGCTACTACCGAGCAGTACTTC
TRBJ2-7	TRBV5-1	once	TRBD1	CASSLDRGSLYEQYF	TGCGCCAGCAGCTTAGACAGGGGGAGCCTCTACGAGCAGTACTTC
TRBJ1-3	TRBV18	NA	NA	CASSHLDSSGNTIYF	TGTGCCAGCTCCCACTTGGACAGCTCTGGAAACACCATATATTTT
TRBJ1-2	TRBV18	NA	NA	CASSPPHRDGYTF	TGTGCCAGCTCACCACCGCACAGGGATGGCTACACCTTC
TRBJ2-5	TRBV11-2	NA	TRBD2	CASSPRLAGSQETQYF	TGTGCCAGCAGCCCCAGACTAGCGGGGTCCCAAGAGACCCAGTACTTC